A selection of T cell receptor beta chains follows, all from one sample in a study of OX40 agonist ivuxolimab in advanced cancers. Assay used: immunoSEQ multiplex PCR; TCRdb lists only in-frame clones, some missing. The table includes tens of thousands of clones, roughly four fifths detected once. The input for sequencing was CD4+ or CD8+ T cells sorted from blood, taken in a trial of the OX40 agonist ivuxolimab. Source of these receptors: an adult with an advanced solid tumor such as melanoma, head and neck, liver or kidney cancer. CDR3s leave out the opening cysteine and the closing phenylalanine or tryptophan. For some rows the clone size is stated as once, few or many, or as a class when expanded; others skip it.

-,TRBJ2-7,TRBV5-5,ASSHGLAGVTSSYEQY
-,TRBJ1-2,TRBV4-1,ASSQDLAGGLYGYT
-,TRBJ2-5,TRBV4-2,ASSQELAGHQETQY
-,TRBJ1-2,TRBV7-2,ASSLRQGDYT
-,TRBJ2-7,TRBV5-1,ASSLHPEGEQY
-,TRBJ2-1,TRBV7-3,ASSPTGTSGAHEQF
-,TRBJ1-5,TRBV10-2,ASSVGQGNQPQH
-,TRBJ1-2,TRBV7-2,ASSLDWTAFGYT
-,TRBJ2-2,TRBV6-6,ASSLPAGGGPGELF
-,TRBJ1-1,TRBV21-1,ASSEAEGARVTDTEAF
few,TRBJ1-6,TRBV19,ASSIAGRNNSPLH
few,TRBJ2-3,TRBV2,ASSEGTGKRTDTQY
-,TRBJ2-1,TRBV18,ASSPRQGVNNEQF
-,TRBJ2-7,TRBV5-6,ASSLVPSGGASSYEQY